This is a list of T cell receptor beta chains from one sample in a study of blood T cells in healthy people across ages. TCRdb ran MiXCR on the 5' RACE reads and lists one entry per CDR3 protein. The sample lists approximately 600,000 distinct CDR3 sequences; about 54% were seen once. The sequencing input was blood. Receptors originate from a man between 60 and 70 years old in good health. Both conserved end residues are part of each CDR3. A D gene is named only where the DNA matches it firmly. Clone size is not always given. Where it is, it says once, few, many or a class for expanded clones.

V: TRBV2; D: NA; J: TRBJ2-5; size: NA; DNA: TGTGCCAGCAATACGGAAAAGACCCAGTACTTC; CDR3: CASNTEKTQYF
V: TRBV7-2; D: NA; J: TRBJ2-3; size: few; DNA: TGTGCCAGCAACAGGGTGGGGGGACAAGTGGGGTGGTTTGCAGATACGCAGTATTTT; CDR3: CASNRVGGQVGWFADTQYF
V: TRBV13; D: TRBD2; J: TRBJ2-2; size: few; DNA: TGTGCCAGCAGCTCCCTTACTAGCGGGGCTACCGGGGAGCTGTTTTTT; CDR3: CASSSLTSGATGELFF
V: TRBV7-9; D: TRBD2; J: TRBJ2-2; size: NA; DNA: TGTGCCAGCAGCCCCGGGGTTAGCGGGGTTGTCGGGGAGCTGTTTTTT; CDR3: CASSPGVSGVVGELFF
V: TRBV6-6; D: TRBD1; J: TRBJ2-3; size: NA; DNA: TGTGCCAGCAGTACAGGGGATATCGCAGATACGCAGTATTTT; CDR3: CASSTGDIADTQYF
V: TRBV7-8; D: NA; J: TRBJ2-3; size: NA; DNA: TGTGCCAGCAGCAGCCGGGATACGCAGTATTTT; CDR3: CASSSRDTQYF
V: TRBV6-6; D: NA; J: TRBJ2-1; size: many; DNA: TGTGCCAGCACACGCGGCGGTAATGAGCAGTTCTTC; CDR3: CASTRGGNEQFF
V: TRBV6-6; D: NA; J: TRBJ2-5; size: NA; DNA: TGTGCCAGCAGCACCCCAGGGGGGAGGGAGACCCAGTACTTC; CDR3: CASSTPGGRETQYF
V: TRBV12-3/TRBV12-4; D: NA; J: TRBJ1-2; size: few; DNA: TGTGCCAGCAGCCAAGGCCTTAACTATGGCTACACCTTC; CDR3: CASSQGLNYGYTF
V: TRBV15; D: TRBD2; J: TRBJ2-1; size: few; DNA: TGTGCCACCAGCAGAGATAAGCGGGGGATCTACAATGAGCAGTTCTTC; CDR3: CATSRDKRGIYNEQFF
V: TRBV20-1; D: TRBD1; J: TRBJ1-4; size: few; DNA: TGCAGTGCTAGCGACAGGGACCCGCTTGAAAAACTGTTTTTT; CDR3: CSASDRDPLEKLFF
V: TRBV29-1; D: NA; J: TRBJ2-5; size: NA; DNA: TGCAGCGTTGAAGAACCATCTCGTTATAGGCAGTACTTC; CDR3: CSVEEPSRYRQYF
V: TRBV5-1; D: TRBD2; J: TRBJ2-1; size: NA; DNA: TGCGCCAGCACTGCGGGGGGGCCCTACAATGAGCAGTTCTTC; CDR3: CASTAGGPYNEQFF
V: TRBV20-1; D: NA; J: TRBJ2-1; size: few; DNA: TGCAGTGCTAGGTACGGCAGGGCTAATTTCGATGAGCAGTTCTTC; CDR3: CSARYGRANFDEQFF
V: TRBV5-1; D: NA; J: TRBJ2-4; size: NA; DNA: TGCGCCAGCAGCTCCGACTCTGCCCAAAACATTCAGTACTTC; CDR3: CASSSDSAQNIQYF
V: TRBV20-1; D: NA; J: TRBJ2-5; size: NA; DNA: TGCAGTGCTAGGGGTAGCGGACAACAAGAGACCCAGTACTTC; CDR3: CSARGSGQQETQYF
V: TRBV12-3/TRBV12-4; D: TRBD2; J: TRBJ2-5; size: NA; DNA: TGTGCCAGCAGTTTGGGAGGGGTGGCGACTCGAGAGACCCAGTACTTC; CDR3: CASSLGGVATRETQYF
V: TRBV20-1; D: TRBD1; J: TRBJ1-1; size: NA; DNA: TGCAGTGCAACAGGGGATATGAACACTGAAGCTTTCTTT; CDR3: CSATGDMNTEAFF
V: TRBV27; D: NA; J: TRBJ2-3; size: NA; DNA: TGTGCCAGCAGTTTAGCGCCACAGGGCACAGATACGCAGTATTTT; CDR3: CASSLAPQGTDTQYF
V: TRBV6-2/TRBV6-3; D: NA; J: TRBJ2-7; size: NA; DNA: TGTGCCAGCAGTGACCCCAGTGATGCCTCCTACGAGCAGTACTTC; CDR3: CASSDPSDASYEQYF
V: TRBV5-1; D: NA; J: TRBJ2-2; size: NA; DNA: TGCGCCAGCAGCTGGCAGGCGAACACCGGGGAGCTGTTTTTT; CDR3: CASSWQANTGELFF
V: TRBV6-5; D: NA; J: TRBJ2-7; size: NA; DNA: TGTGCCAGCAGTAGATCGGGACCCCCGGGAGAGCAGTACTTC; CDR3: CASSRSGPPGEQYF
V: TRBV15; D: NA; J: TRBJ2-7; size: NA; DNA: TGTGCCACCAGCAGAAGGACTGAGTCCTACGAGCAGTGCTTC; CDR3: CATSRRTESYEQCF
V: TRBV11-2; D: TRBD1; J: TRBJ2-1; size: NA; DNA: TGTGCCAGCAGCTTAGGCGGACAGGGAGCGACCTACGATGAGCAGTTCTTC; CDR3: CASSLGGQGATYDEQFF
V: TRBV5-1; D: TRBD1; J: TRBJ2-1; size: few; DNA: TGCGCCAGCAGCTCAGTCGGGACAGGGGGCCCCTCCTACAATGAGCAGTTCTTC; CDR3: CASSSVGTGGPSYNEQFF
V: TRBV20-1; D: NA; J: TRBJ2-7; size: NA; DNA: TGCAGTGCTAGCGTTCGGAGTGCAGGCGAGCAGTACTTC; CDR3: CSASVRSAGEQYF
V: TRBV5-1; D: TRBD2; J: TRBJ2-1; size: few; DNA: TGCGCCAGCAGCTTGGGTCCTAGCGGGACGAATGAGCAGTTCTTC; CDR3: CASSLGPSGTNEQFF
V: TRBV29-1; D: NA; J: TRBJ2-3; size: NA; DNA: TGCAGCGTTGAAGGGGGTCAGGGGAGTGATTTAGATACGCAGTATTTT; CDR3: CSVEGGQGSDLDTQYF
V: TRBV20-1; D: TRBD1; J: TRBJ2-7; size: NA; DNA: TGCAGTGCTAGAGAACGACAGGGGGGTAGATACGAGCAGTACTTC; CDR3: CSARERQGGRYEQYF
V: TRBV3-1; D: TRBD2; J: TRBJ2-1; size: NA; DNA: TGTGCCAGCAGCCCGAATAGCGGGGGGTTTTACAATGAGCAGTTCTTC; CDR3: CASSPNSGGFYNEQFF
V: TRBV12-3/TRBV12-4; D: NA; J: TRBJ1-6; size: NA; DNA: TGTGCCAGCAGTTTAAATGTGTATAATTCACCCCTCCACTTT; CDR3: CASSLNVYNSPLHF
V: TRBV29-1; D: NA; J: TRBJ1-1; size: NA; DNA: TGCAGCGTTGCCGGAAAGAGAGACACTGAAGCTTTCTTT; CDR3: CSVAGKRDTEAFF
V: TRBV28; D: NA; J: TRBJ1-5; size: few; DNA: TGTGCCAGCTCCTCTGGGCAGCAAAATCAGCCCCAGCATTTT; CDR3: CASSSGQQNQPQHF
V: TRBV11-2; D: TRBD1; J: TRBJ2-5; size: NA; DNA: TGTGCCAGCAGCCCTGGGACAGGGGGAACGGGGACCCAGTACTTC; CDR3: CASSPGTGGTGTQYF
V: TRBV7-2; D: TRBD1; J: TRBJ2-1; size: few; DNA: TGTGCCAGCAGCTTATCGACAGGGGGAAGTGAGCAGTTCTTC; CDR3: CASSLSTGGSEQFF
V: TRBV3-1; D: TRBD1; J: TRBJ1-2; size: many; DNA: TGTGCCAGCAGCCCGAGGACGACAGGGTTCTATGGCTACACCTTC; CDR3: CASSPRTTGFYGYTF
V: TRBV21-1; D: NA; J: TRBJ1-5; size: once; DNA: TGTGCCAGCAGCAAAGGGAGGGTTTTTAGCAATCAGCCCCAGCATTTT; CDR3: CASSKGRVFSNQPQHF
V: TRBV20-1; D: NA; J: TRBJ1-5; size: NA; DNA: TGCAGTGCCCAGCCAGGGACCTCTAGCAATCAGCCCCAGCATTTT; CDR3: CSAQPGTSSNQPQHF
V: TRBV6-1; D: TRBD1; J: TRBJ2-3; size: few; DNA: TGTGCCAGCATCTCAATTATAGGGACAGGGGTCACAGATACGCAGTATTTT; CDR3: CASISIIGTGVTDTQYF
V: TRBV4-1; D: NA; J: TRBJ2-6; size: few; DNA: TGCGCCAGCAGCCCTGGGCCCCACTCTGGGGCCAACGTCCTGACTTTC; CDR3: CASSPGPHSGANVLTF
V: TRBV12-3/TRBV12-4; D: NA; J: TRBJ1-2; size: few; DNA: TGTGCCAGCAGTTTCGTGGGAGGCTATGGCTACACCTTC; CDR3: CASSFVGGYGYTF
V: TRBV20-1; D: TRBD2; J: TRBJ2-1; size: NA; DNA: TGCAGTGCTGAGCGGGGGGGCTATGAGCAGTTCTTC; CDR3: CSAERGGYEQFF
V: TRBV9; D: NA; J: TRBJ2-1; size: NA; DNA: TGTGCCAGCAGCGTAGTTAGTACTAACAATGAGCAGTTCTTC; CDR3: CASSVVSTNNEQFF
V: TRBV11-3; D: TRBD1; J: TRBJ2-5; size: few; DNA: TGTGCCAGCAGCTTAGGGGGACAGGTGAAAGAGACCCAGTACTTC; CDR3: CASSLGGQVKETQYF
V: TRBV20-1; D: NA; J: TRBJ1-5; size: NA; DNA: TGCAGTGCGGGAAGTCTTCTAGGAGATCAGCCCCAGCATTTT; CDR3: CSAGSLLGDQPQHF
V: TRBV10-3; D: NA; J: TRBJ2-4; size: NA; DNA: TGTGCCATCAGTGATGCCGGGTCCAAAAACATTCAGTACTTC; CDR3: CAISDAGSKNIQYF
V: TRBV29-1; D: TRBD2; J: TRBJ2-7; size: NA; DNA: TGCAGCGTTGGGGACGGGGGAGCGGGGGCATACGAGCAGTACTTC; CDR3: CSVGDGGAGAYEQYF
V: TRBV7-8; D: NA; J: TRBJ2-3; size: NA; DNA: TGTGCCAGCAGCTGGGGCCCAAATTGGGATACGCAGTATTTT; CDR3: CASSWGPNWDTQYF
V: TRBV6-1; D: NA; J: TRBJ2-5; size: NA; DNA: TGTGTCGTGGGGGTGGAGACCCAGTACTTC; CDR3: CVVGVETQYF
V: TRBV5-1; D: TRBD2; J: TRBJ2-1; size: few; DNA: TGCGCCAGCAGCCTTCGACTAGCGGGGGGGCATGGGGAGCAGTTCTTC; CDR3: CASSLRLAGGHGEQFF
V: TRBV7-2; D: TRBD1; J: TRBJ1-2; size: NA; DNA: TGTGCCAGCAGCTTGCCGAATACAGGGGGAGCTAACTATGGCTACACCTTC; CDR3: CASSLPNTGGANYGYTF